The rows below give T cell receptor beta chains drawn from one sample of a study of spatial heterogeneity in lung cancer. TCRdb called the 5' RACE reads again in MiXCR, with one record for every CDR3 protein. The sample lists over 10,000 distinct CDR3 sequences, approximately 4.6% occurring once. Sequencing was performed on lung tumor tissue, taken at surgery. The source is a male donor with early-stage non-small cell lung cancer. CDR3s include the opening cysteine and the closing phenylalanine or tryptophan. A D gene is named only where the DNA matches it firmly. Clone sizes are given selectively: once, few, many, or a class where the clone is expanded.

CDR3aa: CATSRDETGKQFF; CDR3nt: TGTGCCACCAGCAGGGACGAGACAGGGAAGCAGTTCTTC; abundance: many; j_gene: TRBJ2-1; d_gene: TRBD1; v_gene: TRBV15
CDR3aa: CASSPPAGASTDTQYF; CDR3nt: TGTGCCAGCTCACCCCCAGCGGGGGCAAGCACAGATACGCAGTATTTT; abundance: many; j_gene: TRBJ2-3; d_gene: TRBD2; v_gene: TRBV18
CDR3aa: CASGWEQGNNSPLHF; CDR3nt: TGTGCCAGCGGTTGGGAACAGGGGAATAATTCACCCCTCCACTTT; abundance: NA; j_gene: TRBJ1-6; d_gene: TRBD1; v_gene: TRBV6-5
CDR3aa: CASSQEMDGGYTF; CDR3nt: TGCGCCAGCAGCCAAGAAATGGACGGTGGCTACACCTTC; abundance: many; j_gene: TRBJ1-2; d_gene: NA; v_gene: TRBV4-3
CDR3aa: CASRTWEGSGYTF; CDR3nt: TGTGCCAGCAGAACCTGGGAGGGAAGCGGCTACACCTTC; abundance: many; j_gene: TRBJ1-2; d_gene: NA; v_gene: TRBV6-5
CDR3aa: CASSQLHRGNTEAFF; CDR3nt: TGCGCCAGCAGCCAATTACACAGGGGGAACACTGAAGCTTTCTTT; abundance: many; j_gene: TRBJ1-1; d_gene: TRBD1; v_gene: TRBV4-3
CDR3aa: CASSKTGGAYQPQHF; CDR3nt: TGTGCCAGCAGCAAGACAGGGGGCGCCTATCAGCCCCAGCATTTT; abundance: many; j_gene: TRBJ1-5; d_gene: TRBD1; v_gene: TRBV9
CDR3aa: CASSLTSGNQPQHF; CDR3nt: TGTGCCAGCAGCCTCACATCGGGCAATCAGCCCCAGCATTTT; abundance: many; j_gene: TRBJ1-5; d_gene: NA; v_gene: TRBV9
CDR3aa: CASSFVLNTEAFF; CDR3nt: TGTGCCAGCAGCTTCGTCCTGAACACTGAAGCTTTCTTT; abundance: medium-sized; j_gene: TRBJ1-1; d_gene: NA; v_gene: TRBV7-8
CDR3aa: CSVVYSGNTIYF; CDR3nt: TGCAGCGTCGTGTACTCTGGAAACACCATATATTTT; abundance: many; j_gene: TRBJ1-3; d_gene: NA; v_gene: TRBV29-1
CDR3aa: CASSQQISTDTQYF; CDR3nt: TGCGCCAGCAGCCAACAGATTAGCACAGATACGCAGTATTTT; abundance: few; j_gene: TRBJ2-3; d_gene: NA; v_gene: TRBV4-3
CDR3aa: CSASLGGPGADTQYF; CDR3nt: TGCAGTGCTAGTCTCGGGGGGCCTGGGGCGGATACGCAGTATTTT; abundance: many; j_gene: TRBJ2-3; d_gene: NA; v_gene: TRBV20-1
CDR3aa: CASTPSLAKNIQYF; CDR3nt: TGTGCCAGCACCCCAAGCCTAGCCAAAAACATTCAGTACTTC; abundance: many; j_gene: TRBJ2-4; d_gene: NA; v_gene: TRBV28
CDR3aa: CATSRDLDSMNTEAFF; CDR3nt: TGTGCCACCAGCAGAGATCTGGACTCCATGAACACTGAAGCTTTCTTT; abundance: many; j_gene: TRBJ1-1; d_gene: NA; v_gene: TRBV15
CDR3aa: CASSQDGLAEETQYF; CDR3nt: TGTGCCAGCAGCCAAGATGGACTAGCGGAAGAGACCCAGTACTTC; abundance: many; j_gene: TRBJ2-5; d_gene: TRBD2; v_gene: TRBV4-2
CDR3aa: CASSYGRTGVYNEQFF; CDR3nt: TGTGCCAGCAGTTACGGTCGGACAGGGGTCTACAATGAGCAGTTCTTC; abundance: NA; j_gene: TRBJ2-1; d_gene: TRBD1; v_gene: TRBV6-2/TRBV6-3
CDR3aa: CASSLDQVLVEYF; CDR3nt: TGTGCCAGCAGCTTAGATCAGGTTTTGGTTGAGTACTTC; abundance: many; j_gene: TRBJ2-5; d_gene: NA; v_gene: TRBV11-2
CDR3aa: CASSAFGSTDTQYF; CDR3nt: TGTGCCAGCAGTGCGTTTGGGAGCACAGATACGCAGTATTTT; abundance: many; j_gene: TRBJ2-3; d_gene: NA; v_gene: TRBV2
CDR3aa: CATSDPIGGSLYEQYF; CDR3nt: TGTGCCACCAGTGATCCCATCGGGGGCTCGCTCTACGAGCAGTACTTC; abundance: many; j_gene: TRBJ2-7; d_gene: NA; v_gene: TRBV24-1
CDR3aa: CASSQVLDTQYF; CDR3nt: TGTGCCAGCAGCCAAGTGTTGGATACGCAGTATTTT; abundance: many; j_gene: TRBJ2-3; d_gene: NA; v_gene: TRBV14
CDR3aa: CASSPNIDTEAFF; CDR3nt: TGTGCCAGCAGTCCCAATATAGACACTGAAGCTTTCTTT; abundance: many; j_gene: TRBJ1-1; d_gene: NA; v_gene: TRBV28
CDR3aa: CASSLSGWTTEAFF; CDR3nt: TGCGCCAGCAGCTTGTCAGGGTGGACAACTGAAGCTTTCTTT; abundance: many; j_gene: TRBJ1-1; d_gene: NA; v_gene: TRBV5-1
CDR3aa: CASSFRGTLHEQYF; CDR3nt: TGTGCCAGCAGCTTCAGAGGGACACTCCACGAGCAGTACTTC; abundance: many; j_gene: TRBJ2-7; d_gene: NA; v_gene: TRBV5-5
CDR3aa: CATQEGASQGTNEKLFF; CDR3nt: TGTGCCACCCAGGAAGGCGCATCACAGGGGACTAATGAAAAACTGTTTTTT; abundance: many; j_gene: TRBJ1-4; d_gene: TRBD1; v_gene: TRBV24-1
CDR3aa: CASSSRDGQSSYEQYF; CDR3nt: TGCGCCAGCAGCTCCCGGGACGGTCAAAGCTCCTACGAGCAGTACTTC; abundance: many; j_gene: TRBJ2-7; d_gene: NA; v_gene: TRBV5-1
CDR3aa: CASTLGASGGESTDTQYF; CDR3nt: TGTGCCAGCACCCTGGGGGCTAGCGGGGGAGAGAGCACAGATACGCAGTATTTT; abundance: few; j_gene: TRBJ2-3; d_gene: TRBD2; v_gene: TRBV28
CDR3aa: CASSQVGGTWYNEQFF; CDR3nt: TGTGCCAGCAGCCAAGTTGGAGGGACTTGGTACAATGAGCAGTTCTTC; abundance: few; j_gene: TRBJ2-1; d_gene: NA; v_gene: TRBV14
CDR3aa: CASSTRQGVYGYTF; CDR3nt: TGTGCCAGCAGCACCCGACAGGGCGTCTATGGCTACACCTTC; abundance: NA; j_gene: TRBJ1-2; d_gene: TRBD1; v_gene: TRBV7-2
CDR3aa: CASSPGQAWRYTEAFF; CDR3nt: TGTGCCAGCTCACCTGGCCAGGCCTGGCGGTACACTGAAGCTTTCTTT; abundance: few; j_gene: TRBJ1-1; d_gene: NA; v_gene: TRBV18
CDR3aa: CSARGGSYEQYF; CDR3nt: TGCAGTGCTAGAGGCGGATCCTACGAGCAGTACTTC; abundance: many; j_gene: TRBJ2-7; d_gene: NA; v_gene: TRBV20-1
CDR3aa: CASSYSGTGPSYEQYF; CDR3nt: TGTGCCAGCAGTTACTCGGGAACAGGTCCCTCCTACGAGCAGTACTTC; abundance: few; j_gene: TRBJ2-7; d_gene: NA; v_gene: TRBV6-5
CDR3aa: CASAPNRVTNEKLFF; CDR3nt: TGTGCCAGCGCCCCTAACAGGGTGACAAATGAAAAACTGTTTTTT; abundance: few; j_gene: TRBJ1-4; d_gene: NA; v_gene: TRBV7-9
CDR3aa: CASSVLGGSGSGYTF; CDR3nt: TGTGCCAGCAGCGTATTGGGAGGGAGTGGAAGTGGCTACACCTTC; abundance: few; j_gene: TRBJ1-2; d_gene: NA; v_gene: TRBV9
CDR3aa: CASSSRERETQYF; CDR3nt: TGTGCCAGCAGCAGCCGGGAAAGAGAGACCCAGTACTTC; abundance: many; j_gene: TRBJ2-5; d_gene: NA; v_gene: TRBV7-9
CDR3aa: CASSFEGWNTEAFF; CDR3nt: TGTGCCAGCTCCTTCGAGGGCTGGAACACTGAAGCTTTCTTT; abundance: many; j_gene: TRBJ1-1; d_gene: NA; v_gene: TRBV6-6
CDR3aa: CASSPSGNEQFF; CDR3nt: TGTGCCAGCAGCCCTTCTGGAAATGAGCAGTTCTTC; abundance: many; j_gene: TRBJ2-1; d_gene: NA; v_gene: TRBV7-2
CDR3aa: CASSPIRDSPLHF; CDR3nt: TGTGCCAGCAGCCCTATAAGGGACTCACCCCTCCACTTT; abundance: many; j_gene: TRBJ1-6; d_gene: NA; v_gene: TRBV28
CDR3aa: CASSEARHEIFTEAFF; CDR3nt: TGTGCCAGCAGTGAAGCCCGGCACGAAATATTCACTGAAGCTTTCTTT; abundance: many; j_gene: TRBJ1-1; d_gene: NA; v_gene: TRBV6-1
CDR3aa: CVSSDFGSTLEAFF; CDR3nt: TGTGTCAGCAGTGACTTCGGCAGTACGCTTGAAGCTTTCTTT; abundance: few; j_gene: TRBJ1-1; d_gene: NA; v_gene: TRBV6-1
CDR3aa: CASSPPLKGRVGLPSYNEQFF; CDR3nt: TGTGCCAGCTCACCACCGTTAAAGGGGAGGGTCGGACTACCCTCCTACAATGAGCAGTTCTTC; abundance: many; j_gene: TRBJ2-1; d_gene: TRBD2; v_gene: TRBV18
CDR3aa: CASRPDRGRRAEKLFF; CDR3nt: TGTGCCAGCAGACCGGACAGGGGGCGTCGGGCGGAAAAACTGTTTTTT; abundance: many; j_gene: TRBJ1-4; d_gene: TRBD1; v_gene: TRBV28
CDR3aa: CASSFQRAYEQYF; CDR3nt: TGTGCCAGCAGTTTCCAAAGGGCCTACGAGCAGTACTTC; abundance: many; j_gene: TRBJ2-7; d_gene: NA; v_gene: TRBV12-3/TRBV12-4
CDR3aa: CASSFGGASYNEQFF; CDR3nt: TGTGCCAGCAGTTTCGGGGGGGCCTCCTACAATGAGCAGTTCTTC; abundance: NA; j_gene: TRBJ2-1; d_gene: TRBD2; v_gene: TRBV27
CDR3aa: CASNNYPRRTEAFF; CDR3nt: TGTGCCAGCAACAATTACCCCCGGCGGACTGAAGCTTTCTTT; abundance: medium-sized; j_gene: TRBJ1-1; d_gene: NA; v_gene: TRBV6-2/TRBV6-3
CDR3aa: CASSDRGRLGNTIYF; CDR3nt: TGTGCCAGTAGCGACAGGGGGCGGCTTGGAAACACCATATATTTT; abundance: few; j_gene: TRBJ1-3; d_gene: TRBD1; v_gene: TRBV19
CDR3aa: CASSLASGGWTEAFF; CDR3nt: TGTGCCAGCAGCTTAGCCTCAGGGGGCTGGACTGAAGCTTTCTTT; abundance: many; j_gene: TRBJ1-1; d_gene: TRBD1; v_gene: TRBV5-4
CDR3aa: CASSYDSGTGELFF; CDR3nt: TGTGCCAGCAGTTATGACTCGGGGACCGGGGAGCTGTTTTTT; abundance: many; j_gene: TRBJ2-2; d_gene: NA; v_gene: TRBV6-5
CDR3aa: CASSSEIMTTHGYTF; CDR3nt: TGTGCCAGCAGCTCCGAGATCATGACGACGCATGGCTACACCTTC; abundance: many; j_gene: TRBJ1-2; d_gene: NA; v_gene: TRBV5-6
CDR3aa: CSAQYSNQPQHF; CDR3nt: TGCAGTGCCCAATATAGCAATCAGCCCCAGCATTTT; abundance: many; j_gene: TRBJ1-5; d_gene: NA; v_gene: TRBV20-1
CDR3aa: CSARQQGGYEQYF; CDR3nt: TGCAGTGCTAGGCAACAGGGAGGGTACGAGCAGTACTTC; abundance: NA; j_gene: TRBJ2-7; d_gene: NA; v_gene: TRBV20-1
CDR3aa: CASSFGRDYGYTF; CDR3nt: TGTGCCAGCAGCTTTGGACGGGACTATGGCTACACCTTC; abundance: NA; j_gene: TRBJ1-2; d_gene: NA; v_gene: TRBV11-1
CDR3aa: CSARDLGIADTQYF; CDR3nt: TGCAGTGCTAGAGATTTGGGGATTGCAGATACGCAGTATTTT; abundance: few; j_gene: TRBJ2-3; d_gene: NA; v_gene: TRBV20-1
CDR3aa: CASSLTGGLSGNTIYF; CDR3nt: TGTGCCAGCAGTTTAACAGGGGGCCTATCTGGAAACACCATATATTTT; abundance: many; j_gene: TRBJ1-3; d_gene: TRBD1; v_gene: TRBV7-8
CDR3aa: CASSVRDTFNYGYTF; CDR3nt: TGTGCCAGCAGTGTCCGGGACACCTTTAACTATGGCTACACCTTC; abundance: many; j_gene: TRBJ1-2; d_gene: NA; v_gene: TRBV28
CDR3aa: CASSSYRDRGRETQYF; CDR3nt: TGTGCCAGCAGCTCGTACCGGGACAGGGGGCGAGAGACCCAGTACTTC; abundance: many; j_gene: TRBJ2-5; d_gene: TRBD1; v_gene: TRBV7-9
CDR3aa: CASSQATLGLGVTIYF; CDR3nt: TGCGCCAGCAGCCAAGCAACTTTGGGTCTTGGGGTCACCATATATTTT; abundance: many; j_gene: TRBJ1-3; d_gene: NA; v_gene: TRBV5-1
CDR3aa: CSARVIGEETQYF; CDR3nt: TGCAGTGCTAGAGTGATAGGGGAAGAGACCCAGTACTTC; abundance: many; j_gene: TRBJ2-5; d_gene: NA; v_gene: TRBV20-1
CDR3aa: CASSFLQGPYEQYF; CDR3nt: TGTGCCAGCAGCTTCCTACAGGGGCCCTACGAGCAGTACTTC; abundance: medium-sized; j_gene: TRBJ2-7; d_gene: TRBD1; v_gene: TRBV7-2